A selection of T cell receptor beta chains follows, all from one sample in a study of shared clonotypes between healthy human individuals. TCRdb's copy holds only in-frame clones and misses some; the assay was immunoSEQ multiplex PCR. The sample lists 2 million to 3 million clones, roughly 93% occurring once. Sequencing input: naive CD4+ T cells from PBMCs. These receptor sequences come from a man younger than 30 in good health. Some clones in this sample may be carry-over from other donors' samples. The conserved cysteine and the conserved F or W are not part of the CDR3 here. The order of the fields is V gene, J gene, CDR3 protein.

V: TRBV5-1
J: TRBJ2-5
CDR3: ASSLGAKETQY

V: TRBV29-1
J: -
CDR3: SVEWAGNSYEQY

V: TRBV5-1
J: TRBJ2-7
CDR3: ASSQWYGLYEQY

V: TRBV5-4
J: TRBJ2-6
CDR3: ASRVGTPGANVLT

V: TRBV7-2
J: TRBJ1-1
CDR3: ASSSSRRMGGRTEAF

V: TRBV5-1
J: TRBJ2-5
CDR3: ASSLGGLETQY

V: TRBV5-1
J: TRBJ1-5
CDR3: ASSAQGDDQPQH

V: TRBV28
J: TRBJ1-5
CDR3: ASNSGGARNQPQH

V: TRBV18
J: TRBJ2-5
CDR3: ASSTEVAQTQY

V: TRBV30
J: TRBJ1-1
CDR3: AGTSEHMNTEAF

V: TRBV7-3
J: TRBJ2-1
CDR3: ASSSTSGSTHEQF

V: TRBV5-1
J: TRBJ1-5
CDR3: ASSPRDEVGRPQH

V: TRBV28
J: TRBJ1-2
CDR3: ASSWVEESYGYT

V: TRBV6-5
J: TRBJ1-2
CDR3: ASSYGPFNYGYT

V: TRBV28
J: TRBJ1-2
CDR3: ASSPVRDYGYT

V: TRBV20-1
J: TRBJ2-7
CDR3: SASSDYEQY

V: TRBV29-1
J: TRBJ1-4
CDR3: SAGKRGATNEKLF

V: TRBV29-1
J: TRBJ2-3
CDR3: SVVLETSTDTQY

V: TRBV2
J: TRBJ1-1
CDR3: ASSVIVVGGEAF

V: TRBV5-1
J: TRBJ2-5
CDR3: ASSPVAVGETQY

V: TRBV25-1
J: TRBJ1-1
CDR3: ASSGDRGGTEAF

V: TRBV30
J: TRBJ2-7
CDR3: AWNKGQGDNEQY

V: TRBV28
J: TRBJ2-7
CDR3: ASRTSGTYEQY

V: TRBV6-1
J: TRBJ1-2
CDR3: ASSEGVLKWGYT

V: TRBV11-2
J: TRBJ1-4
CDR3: ASSRSLSTNEKLF

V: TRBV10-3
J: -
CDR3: AIRPGTSAYEQY

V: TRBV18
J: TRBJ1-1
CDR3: ASSPSRGQGTEAF

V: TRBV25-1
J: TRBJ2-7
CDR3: ASSGPWYSGGSSYEQY

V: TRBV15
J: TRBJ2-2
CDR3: ATSATRDAATGELF

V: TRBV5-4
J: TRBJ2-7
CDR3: ASSLERVEDEQY

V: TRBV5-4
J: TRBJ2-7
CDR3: ASSAQGLAGVNEQY

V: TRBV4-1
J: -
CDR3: ASSQDPRGFSEQY

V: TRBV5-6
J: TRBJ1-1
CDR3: ASSLQGQGNTEAF

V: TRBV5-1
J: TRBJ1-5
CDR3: ASSPGQGLVQPQH

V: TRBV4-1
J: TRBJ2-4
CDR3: ASSQPSPAENIQY

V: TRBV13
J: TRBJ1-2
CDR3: ASSLVAQTGYT

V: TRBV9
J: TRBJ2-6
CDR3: ASSGRPYRGHQGANVLT

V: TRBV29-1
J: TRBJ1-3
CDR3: SVLGQANSGNTIY

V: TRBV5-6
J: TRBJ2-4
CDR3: ASSLRIAKNIQY

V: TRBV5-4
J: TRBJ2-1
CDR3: ASSLGLAGVAVNEQF

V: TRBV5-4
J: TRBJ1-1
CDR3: ASSPARDFNTEAF

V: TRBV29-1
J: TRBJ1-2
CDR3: SVDSGYYGYT

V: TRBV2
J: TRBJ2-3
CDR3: ASVRDPSGTQY

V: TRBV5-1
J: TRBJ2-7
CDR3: ASSLVSSSYEQY

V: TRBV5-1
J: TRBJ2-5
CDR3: ASSSGLAGGETQY

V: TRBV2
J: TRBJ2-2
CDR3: ASSEVEPGELF

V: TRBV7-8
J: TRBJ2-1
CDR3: ASSFRNGPYNEQF

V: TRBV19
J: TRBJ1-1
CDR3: ASSGGQVNTEAF

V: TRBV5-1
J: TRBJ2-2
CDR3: ASSETGDVPGKLF

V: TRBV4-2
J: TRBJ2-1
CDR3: ASSNPPGRGYNEQF

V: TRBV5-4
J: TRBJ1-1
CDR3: ASSTDRGPSNTEAF

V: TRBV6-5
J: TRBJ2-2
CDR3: ASSSDRNTGELF

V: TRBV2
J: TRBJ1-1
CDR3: ASTWYVGTEAF

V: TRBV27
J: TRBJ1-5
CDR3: ASSPGTGDYSNQPQH

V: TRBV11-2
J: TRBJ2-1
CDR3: ASSRADEQF

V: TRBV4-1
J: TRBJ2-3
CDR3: ASSQPGRAGHTDTQY

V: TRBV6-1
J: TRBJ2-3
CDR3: ASTRPGTGSDTQY